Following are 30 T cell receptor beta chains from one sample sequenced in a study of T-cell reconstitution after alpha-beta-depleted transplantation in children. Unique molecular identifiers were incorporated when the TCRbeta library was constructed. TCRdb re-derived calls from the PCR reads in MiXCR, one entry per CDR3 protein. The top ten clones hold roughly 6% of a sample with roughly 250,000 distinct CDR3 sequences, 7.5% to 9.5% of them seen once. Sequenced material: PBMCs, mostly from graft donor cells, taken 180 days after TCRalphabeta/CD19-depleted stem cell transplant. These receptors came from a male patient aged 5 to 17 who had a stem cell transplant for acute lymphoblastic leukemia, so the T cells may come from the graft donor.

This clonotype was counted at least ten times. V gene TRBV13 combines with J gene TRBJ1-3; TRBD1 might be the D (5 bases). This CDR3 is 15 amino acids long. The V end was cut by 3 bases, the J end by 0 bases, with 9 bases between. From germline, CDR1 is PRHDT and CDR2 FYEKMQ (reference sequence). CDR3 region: CASSFWGFSGNTIYF. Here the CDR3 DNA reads TGTGCCAGCAGCTTTTGGGGCTTCTCTGGAAACACCATATATTTT. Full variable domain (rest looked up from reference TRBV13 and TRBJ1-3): AAGVIQSPRHLIKEKRETATLKCYPIPRHDTVYWYQQGPGQDPQFLISFYEKMQSDKGSIPDRFSAQQFSDYHSELNMSSLELGDSALYFCASSFWGFSGNTIYFGEGSWLTVV.

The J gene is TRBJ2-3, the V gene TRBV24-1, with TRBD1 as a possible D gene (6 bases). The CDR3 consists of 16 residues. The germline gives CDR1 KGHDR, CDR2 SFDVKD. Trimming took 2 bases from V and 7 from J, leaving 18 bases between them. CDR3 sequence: CATSDSSENRAHTQYF. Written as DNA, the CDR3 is TGTGCCACCAGTGATTCCTCCGAAAACAGGGCACATACGCAGTATTTT.

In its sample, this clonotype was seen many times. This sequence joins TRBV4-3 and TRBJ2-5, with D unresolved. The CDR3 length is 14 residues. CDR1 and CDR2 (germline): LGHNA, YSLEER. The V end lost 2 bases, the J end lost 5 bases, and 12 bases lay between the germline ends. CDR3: CASSQTRLQETQYF. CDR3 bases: TGCGCCAGCAGCCAAACAAGGTTGCAGGAGACCCAGTACTTC.

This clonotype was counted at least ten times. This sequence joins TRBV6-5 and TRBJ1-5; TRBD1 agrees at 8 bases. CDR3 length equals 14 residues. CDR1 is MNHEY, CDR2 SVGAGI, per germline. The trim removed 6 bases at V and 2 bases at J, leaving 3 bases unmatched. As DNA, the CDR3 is TGTGCCAGCAGCTACAGGGGGGGCAATCAGCCCCAGCATTTT. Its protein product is CASSYRGGNQPQHF.

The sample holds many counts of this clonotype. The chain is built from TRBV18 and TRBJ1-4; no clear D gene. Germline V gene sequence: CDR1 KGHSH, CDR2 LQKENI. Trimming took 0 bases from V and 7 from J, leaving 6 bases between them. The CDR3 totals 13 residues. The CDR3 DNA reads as TGTGCCAGCTCACCACCAGTGAGTGAAAAACTGTTTTTT. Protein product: CASSPPVSEKLFF.

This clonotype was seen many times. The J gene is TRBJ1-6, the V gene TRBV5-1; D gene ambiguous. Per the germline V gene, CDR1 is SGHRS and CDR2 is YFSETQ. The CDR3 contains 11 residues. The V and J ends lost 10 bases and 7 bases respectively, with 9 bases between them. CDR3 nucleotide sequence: TGCGCCCCTGAGCGGAATTCACCCCTCCACTTT. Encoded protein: CAPERNSPLHF.

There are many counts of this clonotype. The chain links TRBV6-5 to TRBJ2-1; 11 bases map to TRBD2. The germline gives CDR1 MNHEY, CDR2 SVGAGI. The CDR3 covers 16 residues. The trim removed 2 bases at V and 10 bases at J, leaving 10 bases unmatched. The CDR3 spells CASSYPRGLAGGEQFF. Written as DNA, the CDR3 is TGTGCCAGCAGTTACCCGCGTGGGTTAGCGGGAGGGGAGCAGTTCTTC.

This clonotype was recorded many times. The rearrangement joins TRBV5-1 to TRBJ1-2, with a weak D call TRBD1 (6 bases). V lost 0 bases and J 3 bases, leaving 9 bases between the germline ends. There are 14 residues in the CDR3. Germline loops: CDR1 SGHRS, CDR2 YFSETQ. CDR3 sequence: CASSLVQGYYGYTF. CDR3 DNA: TGCGCCAGCAGCTTGGTTCAGGGGTACTATGGCTACACCTTC.

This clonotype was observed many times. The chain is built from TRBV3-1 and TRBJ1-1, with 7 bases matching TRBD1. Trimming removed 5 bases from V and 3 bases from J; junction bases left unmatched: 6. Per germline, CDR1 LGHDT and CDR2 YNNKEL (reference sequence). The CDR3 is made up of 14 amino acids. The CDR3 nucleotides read TGTGCCAGCAGCTCGACAGGGACTCACACTGAAGCTTTCTTT. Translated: CASSSTGTHTEAFF.

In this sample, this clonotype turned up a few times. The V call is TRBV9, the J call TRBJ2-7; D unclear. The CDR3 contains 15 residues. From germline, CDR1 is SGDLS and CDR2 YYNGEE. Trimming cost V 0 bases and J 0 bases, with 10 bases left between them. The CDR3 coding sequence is TGTGCCAGCAGCGTAGATGGGATGAGCTCCTACGAGCAGTACTTC. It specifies CASSVDGMSSYEQYF.

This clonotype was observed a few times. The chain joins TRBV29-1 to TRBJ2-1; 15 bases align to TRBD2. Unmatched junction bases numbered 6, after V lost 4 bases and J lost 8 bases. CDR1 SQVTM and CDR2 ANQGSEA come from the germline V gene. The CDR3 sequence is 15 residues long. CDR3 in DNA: TGCAGCGTTGGGACTAGCGGGAGGGCCAGGGATGAGCAGTTCTTC. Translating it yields CSVGTSGRARDEQFF.

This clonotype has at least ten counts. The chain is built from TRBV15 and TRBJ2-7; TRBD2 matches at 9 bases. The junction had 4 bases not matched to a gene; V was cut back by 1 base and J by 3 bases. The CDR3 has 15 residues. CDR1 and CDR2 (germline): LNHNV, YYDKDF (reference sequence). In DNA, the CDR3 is TGTGCCACCAGCAGAGTAGCTAGCGGGGTCTACGAGCAGTACTTC. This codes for CATSRVASGVYEQYF.

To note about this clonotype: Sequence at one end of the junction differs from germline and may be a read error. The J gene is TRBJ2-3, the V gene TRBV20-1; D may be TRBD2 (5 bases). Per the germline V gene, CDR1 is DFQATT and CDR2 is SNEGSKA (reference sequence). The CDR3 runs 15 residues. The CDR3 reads CIARDPAGDIDTQNF. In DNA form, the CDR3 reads TGCATTGCTAGAGATCCGGCCGGGGATATAGATACGCAGAATTTT.

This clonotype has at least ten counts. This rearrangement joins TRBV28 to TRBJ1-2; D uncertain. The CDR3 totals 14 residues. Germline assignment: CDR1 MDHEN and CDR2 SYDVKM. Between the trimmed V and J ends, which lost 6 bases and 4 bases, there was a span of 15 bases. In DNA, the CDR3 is TGTGCCAGCAGCCCGGCGAGGGCCCGCTATGGCTACACCTTC. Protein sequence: CASSPARARYGYTF.

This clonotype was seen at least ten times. The CDR3 is CASSRQVFYSNQPQHF. For the CDR3, the DNA is TGTGCCAGCAGTCGACAGGTATTCTATAGCAATCAGCCCCAGCATTTT. This chain joins TRBV6-2 or TRBV6-3 and TRBJ1-5, with D maybe TRBD1 (6 bases). Trimming cost V 5 bases and J 0 bases, with 14 bases left between them. The germline V gene has CDR1 MNHEY and CDR2 SVGEGT. There are 16 residues in the CDR3.

The CDR3 is CASSFGPGEQYF. The CDR3 nucleotides read TGTGCCAGCAGCTTTGGTCCGGGAGAGCAGTACTTC. V gene TRBV7-9 combines with J gene TRBJ2-7; a possible D gene is TRBD2 (5 bases). V shed 3 bases and J shed 7 bases, with 10 bases lying between them. This CDR3 spans 12 amino acids. Germline CDR1 and CDR2: SEHNR and FQNEAQ (reference sequence).

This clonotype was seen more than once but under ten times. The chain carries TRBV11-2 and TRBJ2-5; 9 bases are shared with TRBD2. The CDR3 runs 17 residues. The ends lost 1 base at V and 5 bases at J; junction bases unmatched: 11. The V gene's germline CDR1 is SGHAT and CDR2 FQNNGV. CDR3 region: CASSLGGRGGAWETQYF. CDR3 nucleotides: TGTGCCAGCAGCTTAGGGGGTCGCGGGGGGGCTTGGGAGACCCAGTACTTC.

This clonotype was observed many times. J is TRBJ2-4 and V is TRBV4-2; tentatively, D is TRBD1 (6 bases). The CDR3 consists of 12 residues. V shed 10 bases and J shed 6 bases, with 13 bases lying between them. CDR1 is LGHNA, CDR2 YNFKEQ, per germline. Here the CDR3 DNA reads TGTGCCAACCGGCAGGGGCGAAACATTCAGTACTTC. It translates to CANRQGRNIQYF.

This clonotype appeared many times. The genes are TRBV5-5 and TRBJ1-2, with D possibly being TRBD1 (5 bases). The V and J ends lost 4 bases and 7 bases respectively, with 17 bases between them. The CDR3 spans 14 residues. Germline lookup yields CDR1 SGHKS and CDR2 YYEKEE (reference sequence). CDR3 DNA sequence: TGTGCCAGCAGCCCCCATCGGTCCCAGGGTGGCTACACCTTC. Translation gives CASSPHRSQGGYTF.

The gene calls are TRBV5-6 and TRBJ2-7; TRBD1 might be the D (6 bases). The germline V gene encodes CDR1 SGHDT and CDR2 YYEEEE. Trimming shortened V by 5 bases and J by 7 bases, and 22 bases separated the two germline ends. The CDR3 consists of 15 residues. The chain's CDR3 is CASSYPGQGWREQYF. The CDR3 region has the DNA TGTGCCAGCAGTTATCCGGGACAAGGGTGGAGGGAGCAGTACTTC.

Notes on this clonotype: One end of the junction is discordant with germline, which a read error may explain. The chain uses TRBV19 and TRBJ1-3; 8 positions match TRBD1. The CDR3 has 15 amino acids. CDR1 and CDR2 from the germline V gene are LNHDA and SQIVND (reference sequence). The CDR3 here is CASSMDHLQGALEDF. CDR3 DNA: TGTGCCAGTAGTATGGACCATCTTCAGGGGGCCCTCGAGGATTTT.

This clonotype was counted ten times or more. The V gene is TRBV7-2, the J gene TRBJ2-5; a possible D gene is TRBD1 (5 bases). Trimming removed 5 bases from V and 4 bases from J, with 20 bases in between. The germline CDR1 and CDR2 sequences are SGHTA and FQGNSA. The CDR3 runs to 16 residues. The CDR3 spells CASSLDRLGTGETQYF. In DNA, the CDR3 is TGTGCCAGCAGCCTCGACCGGCTCGGAACAGGAGAGACCCAGTACTTC.

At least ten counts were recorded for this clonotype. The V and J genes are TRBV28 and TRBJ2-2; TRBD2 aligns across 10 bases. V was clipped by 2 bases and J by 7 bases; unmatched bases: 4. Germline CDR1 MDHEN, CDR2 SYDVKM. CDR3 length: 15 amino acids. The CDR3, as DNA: TGTGCCAGCAGTTTAAGCGGGAGGGCCGACGGGGAGCTGTTTTTT. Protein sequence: CASSLSGRADGELFF.

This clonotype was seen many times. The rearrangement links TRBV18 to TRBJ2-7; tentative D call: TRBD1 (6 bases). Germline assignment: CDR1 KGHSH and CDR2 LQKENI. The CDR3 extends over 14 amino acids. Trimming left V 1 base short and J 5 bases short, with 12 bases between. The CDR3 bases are TGTGCCAGCTCACCACGGAACAGGGTTAACGAGCAGTACTTC. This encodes CASSPRNRVNEQYF.

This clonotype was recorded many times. The CDR3 region has the DNA TGCGCCACCCGACCAGACTACAATGAGCAGTTCTTC. Amino acids: CATRPDYNEQFF. V is TRBV10-1 and J is TRBJ2-1; D call uncertain. CDR3 length equals 12 residues. Looked up from germline, CDR1 is WNHNN and CDR2 is SYGVQD (reference sequence). V was clipped by 10 bases and J by 3 bases, with 10 bases between them.

DNA of the CDR3: TGCGCCAGCAGCTTGGATCCGGGACAGGGGATTTTAGTTGCTGGGGCCAACGTCCTGACTTTC. The encoded protein is CASSLDPGQGILVAGANVLTF. J is TRBJ2-6 and V is TRBV5-1; 10 nucleotides line up with TRBD1. The length of the CDR3 is 21 residues. V lost 0 bases to trimming and J lost 2 bases; unmatched junction nucleotides: 14. Per germline, CDR1 SGHRS and CDR2 YFSETQ.

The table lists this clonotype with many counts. The CDR3 reads CASSPGDRPAGFF. DNA of the CDR3: TGCGCCAGCAGCCCGGGCGATAGGCCAGCGGGGTTCTTC. The rearrangement uses TRBV4-1 and TRBJ2-1; D is perhaps TRBD2 (6 bases). Germline CDR1 MGHRA, CDR2 YSYEKL. V was pared by 4 bases and J by 15 bases, with 19 bases between. This CDR3 is 13 amino acids long.

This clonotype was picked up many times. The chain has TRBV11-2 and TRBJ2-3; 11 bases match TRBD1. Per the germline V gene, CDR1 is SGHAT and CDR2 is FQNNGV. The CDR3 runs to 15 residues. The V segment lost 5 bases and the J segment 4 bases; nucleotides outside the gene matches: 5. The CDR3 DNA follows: TGTGCCAGCAGCGCGGGGGGACAGGGGGCAGATACGCAGTATTTT. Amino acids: CASSAGGQGADTQYF. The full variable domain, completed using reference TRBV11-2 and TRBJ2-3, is EAGVAQSPRYKIIEKRQSVAFWCNPISGHATLYWYQQILGQGPKLLIQFQNNGVVDDSQLPKDRFSAERLKGVDSTLKIQPAKLEDSAVYLCASSAGGQGADTQYFGPGTRLTVL.

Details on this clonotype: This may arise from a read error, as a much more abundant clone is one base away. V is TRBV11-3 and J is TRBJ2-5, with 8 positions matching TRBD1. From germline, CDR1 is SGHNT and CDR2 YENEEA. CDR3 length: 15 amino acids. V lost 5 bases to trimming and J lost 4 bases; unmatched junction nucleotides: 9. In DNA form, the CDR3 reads TGTGCCAGCAGCCGGACAGGGTTGTTCGGAGAGACCCAGTACTTC. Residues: CASSRTGLFGETQYF.

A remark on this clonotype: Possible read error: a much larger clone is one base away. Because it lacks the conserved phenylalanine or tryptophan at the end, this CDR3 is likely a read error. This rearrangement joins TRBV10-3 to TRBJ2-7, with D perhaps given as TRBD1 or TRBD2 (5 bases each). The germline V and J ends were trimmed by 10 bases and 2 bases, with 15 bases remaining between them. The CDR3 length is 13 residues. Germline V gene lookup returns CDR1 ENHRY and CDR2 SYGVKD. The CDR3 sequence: CATRGRIAYEQYS. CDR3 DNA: TGTGCCACGAGGGGACGGATCGCCTACGAGCAGTACTCC.